A selection of T cell receptor beta chains follows, all from one sample in a study of cytomegalovirus exposure and HLA in healthy donors. The repertoire was sequenced with immunoSEQ multiplex PCR; TCRdb's copy has only in-frame clones and lacks some. The sample includes tens of thousands of clones, around 82% of them seen just once. Sequencing was performed on PBMCs. These TCRs come from a woman aged 18-30 years in good health and CMV-seropositive. Both conserved end residues are part of each CDR3. D genes are given only for firm matches. Clone size is not always given. Where it is, it says once, few, many or a class for expanded clones.

j_call: TRBJ2-5; d_call: TRBD1; v_call: TRBV15; clone_size: once; cdr3_nt: TGTGCCACCAGCAGAGGACAACAGGGGGCGAGGCAAGAGACCCAGTACTTC; cdr3_aa: CATSRGQQGARQETQYF
j_call: TRBJ2-7; d_call: -; v_call: TRBV4-3; clone_size: -; cdr3_nt: TGCGCCAGCAGCCAAGACAGGGAGGCCTTCTACGAGCAGTACTTC; cdr3_aa: CASSQDREAFYEQYF
j_call: TRBJ2-7; d_call: -; v_call: TRBV6-6; clone_size: -; cdr3_nt: TGTGCCAGCAGTTACTCGATATCCCAAGAAGCCGAGCAGTACTTC; cdr3_aa: CASSYSISQEAEQYF
j_call: TRBJ1-2; d_call: -; v_call: TRBV27; clone_size: -; cdr3_nt: TGTGCCAGCAGGACAGAGAATCCCCGTCTGGGCTACACCTTC; cdr3_aa: CASRTENPRLGYTF
j_call: TRBJ2-2; d_call: -; v_call: TRBV12-1; clone_size: -; cdr3_nt: TGTGCCAGCAGGCAGGGGACCGGGGAGCTGTTTTTT; cdr3_aa: CASRQGTGELFF
j_call: TRBJ2-5; d_call: -; v_call: TRBV4-2; clone_size: -; cdr3_nt: TGTGCCAGCAGCCAAGAGAACCCGACTCCTAGGGAGACCCAGTACTTC; cdr3_aa: CASSQENPTPRETQYF
j_call: TRBJ2-3; d_call: -; v_call: TRBV28; clone_size: once; cdr3_nt: TGTGCCAGCAGGACTTTTTGGGCAGATACGCAGTATTTT; cdr3_aa: CASRTFWADTQYF
j_call: TRBJ2-1; d_call: -; v_call: TRBV6-4; clone_size: -; cdr3_nt: TGTGCCAGCAGTGAATCAGGGGTATCCTACAATGAGCAGTTCTTC; cdr3_aa: CASSESGVSYNEQFF
j_call: TRBJ2-5; d_call: TRBD2; v_call: TRBV5-4; clone_size: -; cdr3_nt: TGTGCCAGCAGCTTTCATCGCGGGGGAGAGACCCAGTACTTC; cdr3_aa: CASSFHRGGETQYF
j_call: TRBJ2-7; d_call: -; v_call: TRBV7-6; clone_size: once; cdr3_nt: TGTGCCAGCAGCTTATCCCCGGCGGCCTACGAGCAGTACTTC; cdr3_aa: CASSLSPAAYEQYF